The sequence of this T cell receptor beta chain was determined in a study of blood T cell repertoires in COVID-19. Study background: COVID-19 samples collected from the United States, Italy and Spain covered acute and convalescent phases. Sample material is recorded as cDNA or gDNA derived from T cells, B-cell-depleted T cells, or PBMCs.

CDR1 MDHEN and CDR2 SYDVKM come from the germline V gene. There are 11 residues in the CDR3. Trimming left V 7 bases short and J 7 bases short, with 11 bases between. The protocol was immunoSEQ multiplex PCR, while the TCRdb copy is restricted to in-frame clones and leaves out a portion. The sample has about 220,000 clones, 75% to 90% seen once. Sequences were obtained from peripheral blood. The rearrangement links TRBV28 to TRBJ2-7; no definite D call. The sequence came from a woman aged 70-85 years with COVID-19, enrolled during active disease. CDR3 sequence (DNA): TGTGCCAGCAAAGCCGCGCGAGAGCAGTACTTC. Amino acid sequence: CASKAAREQYF.